This T cell receptor beta chain was found in a study of Graves' ophthalmopathy and Graves' hyperthyroidism. Study-wide background: A follow-up of 18 months without ophthalmopathy meant that hyperthyroidism was stable.

Patients were left out if they had other autoimmune diseases, uncontrolled infections, pregnancy or lactation. Findings of the study overall: Ophthalmopathy could be told apart from stable hyperthyroidism by a 13-signature model (just under 90% sensitivity, approximately 81% specificity). Most expanded clonotypes from thyroid (those above 0.001 frequency) were also found in blood.

In regard to this clonotype: Its antigen is undetermined. A junction end diverges from the germline sequence, so it may reflect a read error.

The germline V gene has CDR1 KGHSH and CDR2 LQKENI. The CDR3 totals 14 residues. CDR3 regions of TCR beta were amplified from RNA transcripts. Investigators did first-round RT-PCR with HTBI primers, then second-round multiplex PCR. TCRdb re-analysed the multiplex PCR reads in MiXCR, keeping a single row per CDR3 protein. Seen here are some 1.1 million distinct CDR3 sequences, 35% to 40% observed once, and the top ten hold 11%. The chain links TRBV18 to TRBJ2-5; either TRBD1 or TRBD2 may supply D (5 bases each). The clonotype comes from an adult man with Graves' hyperthyroidism. The sample comprised peripheral blood or thyroid tissue (not recorded which). The DNA for the CDR3 is TGTGCCAGCTCACGGAAGGGACGGGGCGAGACCCAGTGCTTC. Translated: CASSRKGRGETQCF.